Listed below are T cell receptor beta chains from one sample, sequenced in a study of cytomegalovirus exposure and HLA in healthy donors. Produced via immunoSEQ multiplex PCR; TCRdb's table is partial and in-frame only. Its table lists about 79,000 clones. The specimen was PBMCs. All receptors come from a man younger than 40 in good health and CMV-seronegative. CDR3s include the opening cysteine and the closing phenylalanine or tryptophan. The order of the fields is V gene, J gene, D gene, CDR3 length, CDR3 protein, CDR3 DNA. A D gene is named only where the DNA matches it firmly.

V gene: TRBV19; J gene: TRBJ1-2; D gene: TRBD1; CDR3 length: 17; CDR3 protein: CASSDRAGGASFYGYTF; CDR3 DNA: TGTGCCAGTAGTGACAGGGCAGGGGGCGCAAGCTTCTATGGCTACACCTTC
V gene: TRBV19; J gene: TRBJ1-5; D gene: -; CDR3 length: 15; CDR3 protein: CASSIDRVGNQPQHF; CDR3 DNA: TGTGCCAGTAGTATAGACAGGGTAGGCAATCAGCCCCAGCATTTT
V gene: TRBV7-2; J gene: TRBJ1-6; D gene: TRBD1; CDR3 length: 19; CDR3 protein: CASSQMPGQGFVVHSPLHF; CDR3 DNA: TGTGCCAGCAGCCAAATGCCGGGACAGGGGTTTGTAGTCCATTCACCCCTCCACTTT
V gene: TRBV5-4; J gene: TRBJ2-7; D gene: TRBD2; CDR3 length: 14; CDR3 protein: CASSPGLADYEQYF; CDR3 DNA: TGTGCCAGCAGCCCGGGACTAGCGGACTACGAGCAGTACTTC
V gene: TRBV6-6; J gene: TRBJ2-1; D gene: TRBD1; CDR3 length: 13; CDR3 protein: CATRTGAYNEQFF; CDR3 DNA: TGTGCCACCCGGACAGGGGCCTACAATGAGCAGTTCTTC
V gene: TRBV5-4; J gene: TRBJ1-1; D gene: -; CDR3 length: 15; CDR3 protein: CASSLTAGFGAEAFF; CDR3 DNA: TGTGCCAGCAGCTTAACAGCGGGGTTCGGGGCTGAAGCTTTCTTT
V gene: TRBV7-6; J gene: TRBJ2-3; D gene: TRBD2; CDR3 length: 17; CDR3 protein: CASSVHTSGGSTDTQYF; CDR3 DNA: TGTGCCAGCAGCGTCCACACTAGCGGGGGATCCACAGATACGCAGTATTTT
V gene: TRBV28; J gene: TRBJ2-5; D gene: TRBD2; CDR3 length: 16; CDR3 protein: CASSSLGGGARETQYF; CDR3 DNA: TGTGCCAGCAGTTCCCTAGGCGGGGGGGCCCGAGAGACCCAGTACTTC
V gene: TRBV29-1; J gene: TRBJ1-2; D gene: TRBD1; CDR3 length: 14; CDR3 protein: CSVGTGGHNYGYTF; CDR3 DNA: TGCAGCGTCGGGACAGGGGGCCACAACTATGGCTACACCTTC
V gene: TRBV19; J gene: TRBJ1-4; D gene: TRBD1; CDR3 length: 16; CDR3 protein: CASSIDGRTGVEKLFF; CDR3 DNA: TGTGCCAGTAGTATAGATGGCCGGACAGGGGTCGAAAAACTGTTTTTT
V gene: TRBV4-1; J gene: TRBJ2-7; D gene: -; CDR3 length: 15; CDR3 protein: CASSQVGSSSYEQYF; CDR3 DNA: TGCGCCAGCAGCCAAGTGGGCAGCAGCTCCTACGAGCAGTACTTC
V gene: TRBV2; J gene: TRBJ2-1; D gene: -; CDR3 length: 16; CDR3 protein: CASRFYRAGSYNEQFF; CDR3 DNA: TGTGCCAGCAGATTCTACAGGGCTGGCTCCTACAATGAGCAGTTCTTC
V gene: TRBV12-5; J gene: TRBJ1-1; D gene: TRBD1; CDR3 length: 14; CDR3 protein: CASGFPGQGTEAFF; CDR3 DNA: TGTGCTAGTGGTTTTCCCGGACAGGGCACTGAAGCTTTCTTT
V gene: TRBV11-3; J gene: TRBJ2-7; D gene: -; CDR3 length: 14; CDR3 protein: CASSPPRSSYEQYF; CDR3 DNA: TGTGCCAGCAGCCCCCCACGGAGTTCCTACGAGCAGTACTTC
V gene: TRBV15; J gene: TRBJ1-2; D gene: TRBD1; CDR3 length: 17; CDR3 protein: CATSRDRGGSRGHGYTF; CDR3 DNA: TGTGCCACCAGCAGAGATAGGGGTGGGAGCAGGGGGCATGGCTACACCTTC
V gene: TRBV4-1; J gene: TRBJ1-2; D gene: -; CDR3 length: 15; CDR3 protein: CASSQDDRRVYGYTF; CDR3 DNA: TGCGCCAGCAGCCAAGATGACCGCCGGGTCTATGGCTACACCTTC
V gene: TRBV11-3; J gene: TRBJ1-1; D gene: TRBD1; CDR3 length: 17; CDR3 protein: CASSQILRDRRNTEAFF; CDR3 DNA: TGTGCCAGCAGCCAAATTCTGCGGGACAGAAGGAACACTGAAGCTTTCTTT
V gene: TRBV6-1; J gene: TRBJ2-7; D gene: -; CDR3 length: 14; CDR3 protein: CASFPGGSSYEQYF; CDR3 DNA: TGTGCCAGCTTCCCAGGGGGGAGCTCCTACGAGCAGTACTTC
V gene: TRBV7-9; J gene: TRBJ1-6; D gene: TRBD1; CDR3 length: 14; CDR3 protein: CASSKGQGLVPLHF; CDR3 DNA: TGTGCCAGCAGCAAGGGACAGGGTCTAGTTCCCCTCCACTTT
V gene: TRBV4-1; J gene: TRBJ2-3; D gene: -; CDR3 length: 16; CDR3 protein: CASSPRRGTLTDTQYF; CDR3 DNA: TGCGCCAGCAGCCCACGTCGGGGGACCCTCACAGATACGCAGTATTTT
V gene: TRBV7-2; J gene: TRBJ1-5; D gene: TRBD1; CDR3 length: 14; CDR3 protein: CASSLDRGFLSQHF; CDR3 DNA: TGTGCCAGCAGCTTAGACAGGGGGTTTTTGTCCCAGCATTTT
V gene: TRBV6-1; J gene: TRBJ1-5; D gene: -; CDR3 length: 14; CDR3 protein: CASSEYRLGRPQHF; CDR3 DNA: TGTGCCAGCAGTGAATACAGGTTAGGGCGGCCCCAGCATTTT